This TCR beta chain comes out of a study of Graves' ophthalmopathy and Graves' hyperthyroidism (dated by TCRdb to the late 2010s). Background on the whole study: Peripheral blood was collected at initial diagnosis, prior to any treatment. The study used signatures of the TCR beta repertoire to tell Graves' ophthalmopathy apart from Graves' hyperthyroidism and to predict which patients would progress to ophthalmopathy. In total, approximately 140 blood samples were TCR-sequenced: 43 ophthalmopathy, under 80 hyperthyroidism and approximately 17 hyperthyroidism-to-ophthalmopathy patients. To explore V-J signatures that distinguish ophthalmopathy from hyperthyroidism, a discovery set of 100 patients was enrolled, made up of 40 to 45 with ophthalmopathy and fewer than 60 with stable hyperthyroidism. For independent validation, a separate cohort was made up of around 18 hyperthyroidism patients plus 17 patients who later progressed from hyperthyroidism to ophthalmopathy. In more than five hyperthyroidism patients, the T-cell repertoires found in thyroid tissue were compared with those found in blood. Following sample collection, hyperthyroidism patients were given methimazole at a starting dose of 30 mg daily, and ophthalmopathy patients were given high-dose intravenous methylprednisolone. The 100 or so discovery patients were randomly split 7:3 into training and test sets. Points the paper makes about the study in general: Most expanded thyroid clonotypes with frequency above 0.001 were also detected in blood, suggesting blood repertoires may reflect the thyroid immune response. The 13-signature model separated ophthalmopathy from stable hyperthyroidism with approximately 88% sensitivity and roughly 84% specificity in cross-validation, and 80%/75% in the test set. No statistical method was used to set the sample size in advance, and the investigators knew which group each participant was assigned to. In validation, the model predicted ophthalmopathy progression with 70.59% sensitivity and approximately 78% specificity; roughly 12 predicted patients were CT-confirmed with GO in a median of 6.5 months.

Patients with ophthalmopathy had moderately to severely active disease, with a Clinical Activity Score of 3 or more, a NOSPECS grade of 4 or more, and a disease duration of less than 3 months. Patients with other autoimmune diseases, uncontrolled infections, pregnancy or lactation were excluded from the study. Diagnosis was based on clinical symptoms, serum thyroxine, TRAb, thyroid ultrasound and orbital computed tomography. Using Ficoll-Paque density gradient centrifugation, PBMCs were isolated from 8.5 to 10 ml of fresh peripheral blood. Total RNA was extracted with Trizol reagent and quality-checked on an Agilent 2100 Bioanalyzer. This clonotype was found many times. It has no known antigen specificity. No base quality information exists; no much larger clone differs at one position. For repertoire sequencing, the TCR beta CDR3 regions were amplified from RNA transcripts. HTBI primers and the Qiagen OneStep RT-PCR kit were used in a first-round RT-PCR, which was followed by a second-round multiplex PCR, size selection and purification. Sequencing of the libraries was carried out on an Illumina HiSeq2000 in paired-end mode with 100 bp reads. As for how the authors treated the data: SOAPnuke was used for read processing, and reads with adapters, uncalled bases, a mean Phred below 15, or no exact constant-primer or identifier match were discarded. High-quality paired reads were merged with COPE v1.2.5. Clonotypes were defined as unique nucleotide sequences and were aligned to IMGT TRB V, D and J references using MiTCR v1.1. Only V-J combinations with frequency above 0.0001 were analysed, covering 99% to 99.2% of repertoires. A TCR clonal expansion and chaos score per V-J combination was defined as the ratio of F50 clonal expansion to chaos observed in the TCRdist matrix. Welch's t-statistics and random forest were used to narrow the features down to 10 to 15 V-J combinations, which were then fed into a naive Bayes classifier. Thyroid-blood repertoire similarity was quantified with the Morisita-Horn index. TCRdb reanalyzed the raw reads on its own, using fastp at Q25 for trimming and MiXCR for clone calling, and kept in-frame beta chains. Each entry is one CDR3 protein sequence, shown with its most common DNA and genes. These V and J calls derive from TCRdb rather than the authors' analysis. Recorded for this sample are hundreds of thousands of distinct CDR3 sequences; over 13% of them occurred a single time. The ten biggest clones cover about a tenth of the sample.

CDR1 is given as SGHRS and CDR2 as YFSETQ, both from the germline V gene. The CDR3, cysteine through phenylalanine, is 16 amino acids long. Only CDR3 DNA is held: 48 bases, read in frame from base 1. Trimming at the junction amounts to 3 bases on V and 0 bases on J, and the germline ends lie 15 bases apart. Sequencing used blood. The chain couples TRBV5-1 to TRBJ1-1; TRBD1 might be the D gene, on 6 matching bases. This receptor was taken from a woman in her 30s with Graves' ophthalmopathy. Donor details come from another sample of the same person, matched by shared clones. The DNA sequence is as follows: TGCGCCAGCAGCTACAGGGTAGATATGATGAACACTGAAGCTTTCTTT. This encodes CASSYRVDMMNTEAFF.